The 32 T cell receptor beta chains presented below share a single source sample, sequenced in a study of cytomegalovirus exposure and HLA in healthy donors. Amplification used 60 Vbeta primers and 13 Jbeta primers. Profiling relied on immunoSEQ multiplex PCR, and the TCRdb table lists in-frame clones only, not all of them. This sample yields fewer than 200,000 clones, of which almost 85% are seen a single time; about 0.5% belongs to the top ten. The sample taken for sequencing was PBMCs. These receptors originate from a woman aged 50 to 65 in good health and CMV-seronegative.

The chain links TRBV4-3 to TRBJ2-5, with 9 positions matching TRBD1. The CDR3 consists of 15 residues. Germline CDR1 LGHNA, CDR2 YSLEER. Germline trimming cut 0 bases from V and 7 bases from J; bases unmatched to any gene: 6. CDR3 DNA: TGCGCCAGCAGCCAAGATGGACAGGGGAGTGGGACCCAGTACTTC. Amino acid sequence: CASSQDGQGSGTQYF.

The CDR3 region has the DNA TGTGCCAGTAGTCCTAAAGCCCCTTACGAGCAGTACTTC. It translates to CASSPKAPYEQYF. The chain is built from TRBV19 and TRBJ2-7, with no clear D. There are 13 residues in the CDR3. The V gene lost 5 bases and the J gene lost 4 bases, with 12 bases spanning the gap. Germline assignment: CDR1 LNHDA and CDR2 SQIVND (reference sequence).

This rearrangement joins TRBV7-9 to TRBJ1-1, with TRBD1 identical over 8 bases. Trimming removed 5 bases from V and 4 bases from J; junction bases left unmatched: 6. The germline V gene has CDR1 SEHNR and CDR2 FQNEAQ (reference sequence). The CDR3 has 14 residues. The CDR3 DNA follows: TGTGCCAGCAGCGACAGGGGTGCGTTCACTGAAGCTTTCTTT. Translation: CASSDRGAFTEAFF.

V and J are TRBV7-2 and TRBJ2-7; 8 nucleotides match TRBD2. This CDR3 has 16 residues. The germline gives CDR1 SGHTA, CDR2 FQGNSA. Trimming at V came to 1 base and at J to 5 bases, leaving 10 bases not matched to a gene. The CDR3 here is CASSLEHAGGANEQYF. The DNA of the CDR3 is TGTGCCAGCAGCTTAGAACACGCCGGGGGGGCCAACGAGCAGTACTTC.

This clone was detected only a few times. The CDR3 DNA follows: TGTGCCAGCAGCCCTTTGTACCTAGCGGGAGGGGCCGGGGAGCTGTTTTTT. This codes for CASSPLYLAGGAGELFF. The V gene is TRBV4-2, the J gene TRBJ2-2, with 12 bases fitting TRBD2. The CDR3 is 17 amino acids. After removal of 4 bases from V and 6 bases from J, the junction contained 9 bases not matched to a gene. The V gene's germline CDR1 is LGHNA and CDR2 YNFKEQ.

The CDR3 is CASSHTGLADNEQFF. Written as DNA, the CDR3 is TGTGCCAGCAGCCATACGGGACTGGCAGACAATGAGCAGTTCTTC. The chain uses TRBV13 and TRBJ2-1; possible D gene TRBD2, 6 bases. Trimming removed 5 bases from V and 5 bases from J, with 16 bases in between. The CDR3 totals 15 residues. The germline V gene encodes CDR1 PRHDT and CDR2 FYEKMQ (reference sequence).

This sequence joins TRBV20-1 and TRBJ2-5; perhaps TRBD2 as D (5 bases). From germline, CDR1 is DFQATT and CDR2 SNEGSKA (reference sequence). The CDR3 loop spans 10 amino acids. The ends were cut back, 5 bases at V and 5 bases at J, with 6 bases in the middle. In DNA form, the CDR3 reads TGCAGTGCTTGGAGGGAGACCCAGTACTTC. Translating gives CSAWRETQYF.

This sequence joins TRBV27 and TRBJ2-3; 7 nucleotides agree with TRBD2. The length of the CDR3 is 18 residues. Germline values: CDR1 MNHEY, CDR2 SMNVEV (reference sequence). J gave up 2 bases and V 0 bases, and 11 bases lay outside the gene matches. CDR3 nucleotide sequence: TGTGCCAGCAGTTTATCCTTTTTCTCGGGGAGGGTCACAGATACGCAGTATTTT. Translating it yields CASSLSFFSGRVTDTQYF.

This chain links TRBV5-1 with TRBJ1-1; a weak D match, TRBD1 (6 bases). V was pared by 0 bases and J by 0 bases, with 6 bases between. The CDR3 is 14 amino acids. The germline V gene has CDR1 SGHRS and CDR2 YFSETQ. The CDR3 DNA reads TGCGCCAGCAGCTTGGACAGGGTGAACACTGAAGCTTTCTTT. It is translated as CASSLDRVNTEAFF.

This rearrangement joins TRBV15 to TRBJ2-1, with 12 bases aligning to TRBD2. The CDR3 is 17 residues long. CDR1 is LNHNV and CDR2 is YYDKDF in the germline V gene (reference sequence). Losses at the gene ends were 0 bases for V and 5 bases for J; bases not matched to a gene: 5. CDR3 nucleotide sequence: TGTGCCACCAGCAGAGAAATAACTAGCGGGGGGAACAATGAGCAGTTCTTC. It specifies CATSREITSGGNNEQFF.

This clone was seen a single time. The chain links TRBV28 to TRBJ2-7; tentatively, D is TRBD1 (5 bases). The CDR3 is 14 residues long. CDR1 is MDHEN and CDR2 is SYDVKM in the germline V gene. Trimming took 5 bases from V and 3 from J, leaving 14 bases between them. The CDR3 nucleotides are TGTGCCAGCAGTCCGCAGGGAAGTGTCTACGAGCAGTACTTC. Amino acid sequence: CASSPQGSVYEQYF.

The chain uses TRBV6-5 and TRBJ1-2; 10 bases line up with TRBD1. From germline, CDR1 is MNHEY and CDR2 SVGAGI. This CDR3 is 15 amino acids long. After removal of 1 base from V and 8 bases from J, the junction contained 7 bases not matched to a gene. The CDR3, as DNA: TGTGCCAGCAGTTACTGGGGACAGGGGCGATTCGGCTACACCTTC. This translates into CASSYWGQGRFGYTF.

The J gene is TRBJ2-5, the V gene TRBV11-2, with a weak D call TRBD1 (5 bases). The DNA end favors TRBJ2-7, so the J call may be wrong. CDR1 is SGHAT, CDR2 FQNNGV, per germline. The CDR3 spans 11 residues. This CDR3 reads CATSTAYEQYF. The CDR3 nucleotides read TGTGCCACCTCGACAGCCTACGAGCAGTACTTC.

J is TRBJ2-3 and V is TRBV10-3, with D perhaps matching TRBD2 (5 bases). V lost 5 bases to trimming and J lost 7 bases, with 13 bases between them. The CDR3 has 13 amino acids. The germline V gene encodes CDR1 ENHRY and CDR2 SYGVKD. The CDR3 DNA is TGTGCCATCAGTCCCTCCTCGGGGAATACGCAGTATTTT. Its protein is CAISPSSGNTQYF.

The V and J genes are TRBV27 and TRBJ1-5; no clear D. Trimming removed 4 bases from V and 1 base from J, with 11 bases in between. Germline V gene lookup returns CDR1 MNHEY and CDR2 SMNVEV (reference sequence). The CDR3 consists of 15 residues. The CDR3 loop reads CASSYSGFSNQPQHF. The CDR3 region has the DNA TGTGCCAGCAGTTATTCGGGGTTCAGCAATCAGCCCCAGCATTTT.

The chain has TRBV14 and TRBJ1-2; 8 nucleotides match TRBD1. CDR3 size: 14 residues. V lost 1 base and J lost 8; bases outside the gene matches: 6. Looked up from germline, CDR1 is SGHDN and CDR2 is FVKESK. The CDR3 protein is CASSQAQGAGGYTF. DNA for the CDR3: TGTGCCAGCAGCCAAGCTCAGGGGGCTGGAGGCTACACCTTC.

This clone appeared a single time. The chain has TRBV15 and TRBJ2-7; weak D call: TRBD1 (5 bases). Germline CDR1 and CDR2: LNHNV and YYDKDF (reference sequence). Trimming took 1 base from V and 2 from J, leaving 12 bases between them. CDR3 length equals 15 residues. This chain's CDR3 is CATSRAPSTAYEQYF. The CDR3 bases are TGTGCCACCAGCAGAGCACCCTCGACAGCCTACGAGCAGTACTTC.

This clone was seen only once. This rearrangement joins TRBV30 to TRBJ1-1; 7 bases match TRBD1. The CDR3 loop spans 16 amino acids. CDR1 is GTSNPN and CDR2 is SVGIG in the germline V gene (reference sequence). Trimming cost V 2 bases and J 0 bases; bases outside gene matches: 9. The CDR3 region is CAWSYYGTDLNTEAFF. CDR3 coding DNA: TGTGCCTGGAGTTATTACGGGACAGACTTGAACACTGAAGCTTTCTTT.

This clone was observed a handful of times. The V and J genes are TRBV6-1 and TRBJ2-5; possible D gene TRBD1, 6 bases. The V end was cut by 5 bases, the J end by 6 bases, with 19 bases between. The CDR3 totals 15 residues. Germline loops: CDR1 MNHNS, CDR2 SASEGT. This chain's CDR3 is CASSRDTGISKTQYF. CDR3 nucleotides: TGTGCCAGCAGTCGAGACACAGGGATATCAAAGACCCAGTACTTC.

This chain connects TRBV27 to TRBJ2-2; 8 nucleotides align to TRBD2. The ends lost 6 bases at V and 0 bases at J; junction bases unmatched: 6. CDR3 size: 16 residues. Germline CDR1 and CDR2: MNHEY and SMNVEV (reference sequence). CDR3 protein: CASRQAGATNTGELFF. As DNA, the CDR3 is TGTGCCAGCAGGCAAGCGGGGGCCACGAACACCGGGGAGCTGTTTTTT.

Written as DNA, the CDR3 is TGTGCCAGCAGTTTACGGGCCCCGGGACAGGGGACGAACGAGCAGTACTTC. It yields the protein CASSLRAPGQGTNEQYF. This rearrangement joins TRBV27 to TRBJ2-7; 10 bases fit TRBD1. Germline-derived CDR1 and CDR2 are MNHEY and SMNVEV (reference sequence). The CDR3 spans 17 residues. V lost 2 bases to trimming and J lost 5 bases; unmatched junction nucleotides: 12.

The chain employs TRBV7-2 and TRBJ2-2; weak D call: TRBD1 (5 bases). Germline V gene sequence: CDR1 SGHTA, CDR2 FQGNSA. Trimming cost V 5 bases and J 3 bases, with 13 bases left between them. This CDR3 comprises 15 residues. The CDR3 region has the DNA TGTGCCAGCAGCCGTGGGATAGGGGACACCGGGGAGCTGTTTTTT. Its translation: CASSRGIGDTGELFF.

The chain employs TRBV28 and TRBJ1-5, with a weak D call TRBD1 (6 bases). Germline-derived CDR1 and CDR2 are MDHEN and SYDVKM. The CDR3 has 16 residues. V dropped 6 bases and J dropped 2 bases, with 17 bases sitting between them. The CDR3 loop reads CASRLQQGARNQPQHF. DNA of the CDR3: TGTGCCAGCAGATTGCAACAGGGAGCGCGCAATCAGCCCCAGCATTTT.

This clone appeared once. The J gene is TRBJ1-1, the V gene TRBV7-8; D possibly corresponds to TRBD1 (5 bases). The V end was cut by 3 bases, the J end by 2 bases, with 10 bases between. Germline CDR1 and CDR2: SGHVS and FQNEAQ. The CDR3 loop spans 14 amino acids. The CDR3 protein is CASSFERGNTEAFF. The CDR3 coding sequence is TGTGCCAGCAGCTTTGAAAGGGGAAACACTGAAGCTTTCTTT.

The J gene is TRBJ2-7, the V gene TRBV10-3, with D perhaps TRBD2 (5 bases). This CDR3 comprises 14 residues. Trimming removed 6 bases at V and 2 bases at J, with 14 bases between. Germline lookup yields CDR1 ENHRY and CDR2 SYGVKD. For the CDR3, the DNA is TGTGCCATCAGACGGTCCGGGGAGACCTACGAGCAGTACTTC. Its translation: CAIRRSGETYEQYF.

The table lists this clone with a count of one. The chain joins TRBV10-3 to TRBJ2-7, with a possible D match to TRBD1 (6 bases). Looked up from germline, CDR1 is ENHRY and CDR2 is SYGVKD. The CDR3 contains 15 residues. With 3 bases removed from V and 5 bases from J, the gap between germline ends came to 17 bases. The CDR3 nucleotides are TGTGCCATCAGTGAACCGACCGGGACAAGGAACGAGCAGTACTTC. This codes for CAISEPTGTRNEQYF.

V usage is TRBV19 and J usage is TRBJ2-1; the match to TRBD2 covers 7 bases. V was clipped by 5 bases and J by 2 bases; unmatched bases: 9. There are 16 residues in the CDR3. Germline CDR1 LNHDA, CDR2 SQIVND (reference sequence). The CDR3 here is CASSAWSGAAYNEQFF. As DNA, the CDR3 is TGTGCCAGTAGTGCTTGGAGCGGGGCCGCCTACAATGAGCAGTTCTTC.

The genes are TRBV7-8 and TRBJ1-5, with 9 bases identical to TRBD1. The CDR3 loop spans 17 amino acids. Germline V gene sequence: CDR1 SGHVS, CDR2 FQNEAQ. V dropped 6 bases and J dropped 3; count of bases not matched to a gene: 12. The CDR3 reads CASSLIPQGAFNQPQHF. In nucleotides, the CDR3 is TGTGCCAGCAGTTTAATTCCACAGGGGGCTTTCAATCAGCCCCAGCATTTT.

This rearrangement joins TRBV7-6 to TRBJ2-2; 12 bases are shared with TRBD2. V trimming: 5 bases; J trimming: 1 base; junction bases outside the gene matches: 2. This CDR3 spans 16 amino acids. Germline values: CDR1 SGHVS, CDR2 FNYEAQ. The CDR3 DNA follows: TGTGCCAGCAGCGGGGGACTAGCGGGGAACACCGGGGAGCTGTTTTTT. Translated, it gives CASSGGLAGNTGELFF.

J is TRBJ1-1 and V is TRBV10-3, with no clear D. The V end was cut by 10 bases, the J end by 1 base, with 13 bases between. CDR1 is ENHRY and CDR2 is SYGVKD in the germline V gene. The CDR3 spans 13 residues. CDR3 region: CANRGGENTEAFF. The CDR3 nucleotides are TGTGCCAACCGAGGCGGGGAGAACACTGAAGCTTTCTTT.

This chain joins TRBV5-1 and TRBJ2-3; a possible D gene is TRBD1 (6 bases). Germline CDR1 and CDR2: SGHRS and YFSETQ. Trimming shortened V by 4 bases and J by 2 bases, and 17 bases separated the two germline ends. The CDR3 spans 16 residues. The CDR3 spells CASSRQGQGTTDTQYF. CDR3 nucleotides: TGCGCCAGCAGCCGACAAGGGCAGGGGACCACAGATACGCAGTATTTT.

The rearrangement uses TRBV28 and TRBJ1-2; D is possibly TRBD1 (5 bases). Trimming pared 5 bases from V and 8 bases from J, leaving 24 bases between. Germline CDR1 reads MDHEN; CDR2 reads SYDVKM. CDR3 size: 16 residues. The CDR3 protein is CASSPDLGRGMEGYTF. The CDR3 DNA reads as TGTGCCAGCAGTCCGGACTTGGGGAGGGGAATGGAGGGCTACACCTTC.